The following is a TCR beta chain sequence with its context. Its antigen remains unidentified. This specimen comes from a study of long-term antiretroviral therapy in people with HIV. Broader study findings: Repertoires with HIV possessed tighter CDR3 length spans than those of controls. Diversity went up after ART and still fell short of transplant donor controls. Blood draws took place between about 2004 and 2017 and possibly involved older ART regimens.

Germline trimming cut 3 bases from V and 0 bases from J; bases unmatched to any gene: 12. The CDR3 loop spans 18 amino acids. In germline, CDR1 is SGHRS, CDR2 YFSETQ. Survey-level resolution applied to immunoSEQ assay v3.0. Sequencing used immunoSEQ multiplex PCR; TCRdb keeps in-frame clones, though not all of them. Here the sample spans about 31,000 clones, 80% to 90% being singletons. The genes are TRBV5-1 and TRBJ2-1; 7 nucleotides agree with TRBD1. The specimen comprised unsorted PBMCs, sampled about 5 years before starting antiretroviral therapy. This clonotype was sampled from a man in his forties or fifties with HIV. The CDR3 region is CASSSPGQPLSSYNEQFF. The CDR3 region has the DNA TGCGCCAGCAGCTCGCCGGGACAGCCATTAAGCTCCTACAATGAGCAGTTCTTC. Full variable domain (remainder filled in from reference TRBV5-1 and TRBJ2-1): KAGVTQTPRYLIKTRGQQVTLSCSPISGHRSVSWYQQTPGQGLQFLFEYFSETQRNKGNFPGRFSGRQFSNSRSEMNVSTLELGDSALYLCASSSPGQPLSSYNEQFFGPGTRLTVL.